A selection of T cell receptor beta chains follows, all from one sample in a study of CD8 T cells in ankylosing spondylitis. Each CDR3 protein is one row after TCRdb ran MiXCR on the 5' RACE reads. The data hold 120,000 or so distinct CDR3 sequences, with roughly an eighth observed a single time. The sequencing sample was made of blood, either unsorted or a sorted T cell fraction (not recorded which). These receptor sequences come from a female donor with ankylosing spondylitis or in good health (not recorded which). CDR3s include the opening cysteine and the closing phenylalanine or tryptophan. The D gene is left open where the match is weak. Only part of the rows carry a size: once, few, many, or a class if the clone is expanded.

V	size	D	J	DNA	CDR3
TRBV18	few	.	TRBJ1-5	TGTGCCAGCTCATCCGGGACGGCCTCCAATCAGCCCCAGCATTTT	CASSSGTASNQPQHF
TRBV12-3/TRBV12-4	many	TRBD1	TRBJ2-5	TGTGCCAGCAGTTCGGGACAGTTTCAAGAGACCCAGTACTTC	CASSSGQFQETQYF
TRBV25-1	many	.	TRBJ2-1	TGTGCCAGCAGTGATTACAATGAGCAGTTCTTC	CASSDYNEQFF
TRBV5-1	few	TRBD1	TRBJ1-1	TGCGCCAGCAGCTTCGGACAGGGGCGGGTGAACACTGAAGCTTTCTTT	CASSFGQGRVNTEAFF
TRBV5-1	many	.	TRBJ1-4	TGCGCCAGCAGCACCAGTGTGGAAACTAATGAAAAACTGTTTTTT	CASSTSVETNEKLFF
TRBV7-8	many	TRBD2	TRBJ2-7	TGTGCCAGCAGCTTAGGTCTGATAGCGGGGTCCTACGAGCAGTACTTC	CASSLGLIAGSYEQYF
TRBV9	.	.	TRBJ1-4	TGTGCCAGCAGCGAGGCCCTAGATGAAAAACTGTTTTTT	CASSEALDEKLFF
TRBV12-3/TRBV12-4	many	.	TRBJ2-3	TGTGCCAGCAGTTTGTTTGGAGCGAGCACAGATACGCAGTATTTT	CASSLFGASTDTQYF
TRBV20-1	.	TRBD2	TRBJ2-7	TGCAGTGCTAGAGCACCATATAGCGGGAGCTCCTACGAGCAGTACTTC	CSARAPYSGSSYEQYF
TRBV7-8	.	.	TRBJ1-2	TGTGCCAGCAGCTTAGAAACAGTCCTCTATGGCTACACCTTC	CASSLETVLYGYTF
TRBV27	many	.	TRBJ2-7	TGTGCCAGCAAGGGGGGGTATGAAGGCTCCTACGAGCAGTACTTC	CASKGGYEGSYEQYF
TRBV12-3/TRBV12-4	many	.	TRBJ1-1	TGTGCCAGCAGTTTAGACAGGACCGGCACTGAAGCTTTCTTT	CASSLDRTGTEAFF
TRBV20-1	.	TRBD2	TRBJ2-2	TGCAGTGCTAGTAGCGGAAGTTGGACTAGCGGCACCGGGGAGCTGTTTTTT	CSASSGSWTSGTGELFF
TRBV20-1	few	.	TRBJ2-4	TGCAGTGTTGAAGGGGACAAAAACATTCAGTACTTC	CSVEGDKNIQYF
TRBV6-5	.	.	TRBJ2-1	TGTGCCAGCAGTTACGAGACTAGTGACAATGAGCAGTTCTTC	CASSYETSDNEQFF
TRBV5-1	few	.	TRBJ1-4	TGCGCCAGCAGCCCGGGGCCGCTAGACGCCATGATGAAACTGTTTTTT	CASSPGPLDAMMKLFF
TRBV7-8	few	TRBD2	TRBJ2-3	TGTGCCAGCAGCTTCGCCCTTGGTAGCGGGGGGGCCACAGATACGCAGTATTTT	CASSFALGSGGATDTQYF
TRBV23-1	.	.	TRBJ2-3	TGCGCCAGTCTAGCGACTAGCACAGATACGCAGTATTTT	CASLATSTDTQYF
TRBV11-2	many	.	TRBJ2-7	TGTGCCAGCAGCAAAGGGACACAGCAGTACTTC	CASSKGTQQYF
TRBV20-1	.	.	TRBJ2-2	TGCAGTGCGGGAGGAAGATACACCGGGGAGCTGTTTTTT	CSAGGRYTGELFF
TRBV10-3	.	.	TRBJ2-3	TGTGCCATCAAATATGAACGGCTAATAGATACGCAGTATTTT	CAIKYERLIDTQYF
TRBV4-1	.	.	TRBJ2-7	TGCGCCAGCAGCCAAGAGGCGTACAGAGGCTACGAGCAGTACTTC	CASSQEAYRGYEQYF
TRBV11-2	few	.	TRBJ1-6	TGTGCCAGCAGCTGGGACACCCATTCACCCCTCCACTTT	CASSWDTHSPLHF
TRBV29-1	many	.	TRBJ2-2	TGCAGCGTGGGGTGGGGGTTCGGGGAGCTGTTTTTT	CSVGWGFGELFF
TRBV20-1	many	.	TRBJ2-1	TGCAGTGCTAGAGTCATCATGGGGGCTAGCCATGAGCAGTTCTTC	CSARVIMGASHEQFF
TRBV30	.	.	TRBJ1-2	TGTGCCTGGGGACAGATTTTATATGGCTACACCTTC	CAWGQILYGYTF
TRBV12-3/TRBV12-4	many	TRBD1	TRBJ1-5	TGTGCCAGCAGTATATCAGGGGGCAGTATCAATCAGCCCCAGCATTTT	CASSISGGSINQPQHF
TRBV27	many	.	TRBJ1-1	TGTGCCAGCAGTTTAGCAGGCTACACTGAAGCTTTCTTT	CASSLAGYTEAFF
TRBV28	.	TRBD1	TRBJ1-1	TGTGCCAGCAGCCAGGGGGGGGCGCGGGACACTGAAGCTTTCTTT	CASSQGGARDTEAFF
TRBV6-1	.	TRBD1	TRBJ1-2	TGTGCCAGCAGTCCGACAGGGGCCAACTATGGCCACACCTTC	CASSPTGANYGHTF
TRBV5-3	.	.	TRBJ2-6	TGTGCCACCCAATCTGGGGCCAACGTCCTGACTTTC	CATQSGANVLTF
TRBV6-2/TRBV6-3	few	TRBD2	TRBJ2-7	TGTGCCAGCAGTTACGCGGGAGGGCCTAACGAGCAGTACTTC	CASSYAGGPNEQYF
TRBV10-3	many	.	TRBJ2-2	TGTGCCATCAGTCGACAGGACTACACCGGGGAGCTGTTTTTT	CAISRQDYTGELFF
TRBV28	.	TRBD1	TRBJ2-7	TGTGCCAGCAGTTTCGACAGGGCCTACGAGCAGTACTTC	CASSFDRAYEQYF
TRBV6-4	many	TRBD1	TRBJ2-1	TGTGCCAGCAGTGAATCGACAGGGCACAATGAGCAGTTCTTC	CASSESTGHNEQFF
TRBV27	few	TRBD1	TRBJ2-3	TGTGCCAGCAGTCTAGGACAGGCTAAGGGCACAGATACGCAGTATTTT	CASSLGQAKGTDTQYF
TRBV20-1	.	.	TRBJ2-5	TGCAGTGCTAGAGGCGGCTTGAAGACCCAGTACTTC	CSARGGLKTQYF
TRBV29-1	.	TRBD1	TRBJ2-3	TGCAGCGAGCGGACAGGACGTAGCACAGATACGCAGTATTTT	CSERTGRSTDTQYF
TRBV12-3/TRBV12-4	many	.	TRBJ1-2	TGTGCCAGCAGTTTAGGGGGGCCCGCCTATGGCTACACCTTC	CASSLGGPAYGYTF
TRBV27	.	.	TRBJ2-4	TGTGCCAGTTCAGGGTTAGCCAAAAACATTCAGTACTTC	CASSGLAKNIQYF
TRBV3-1	many	TRBD2	TRBJ2-5	TGTGCCAGCAGCCAACGTAGCGGGGGGGAGACCCAGTACTTC	CASSQRSGGETQYF
TRBV6-2/TRBV6-3	many	TRBD2	TRBJ2-2	TGTGCCAGCAGTTACTCAAAAAAAACCGGACTAGCGTACACCGGGGAGCTGTTTTTT	CASSYSKKTGLAYTGELFF
TRBV7-2	few	.	TRBJ1-5	TGTGCCAGCAGCTACCGGGACAATCAGCCCCAGCATTTT	CASSYRDNQPQHF
TRBV5-1	.	TRBD1	TRBJ2-7	TGCGCCAGCAGCTTGTACGGACAGGGTTTTTACGAGCAGTACTTC	CASSLYGQGFYEQYF
TRBV5-1	many	.	TRBJ2-7	TGCGCCAGCAGTATAGATTACGAGCAGTACTTC	CASSIDYEQYF
TRBV5-1	.	TRBD2	TRBJ2-7	TGCGCCAGCAGCTTGGTGAGCGGGAGATCCTACGAGCAGTACTTC	CASSLVSGRSYEQYF
TRBV12-3/TRBV12-4	many	TRBD1	TRBJ1-2	TGTGCCAGCACCACGGGACAGGGGTTCTATGGCTACACCTTC	CASTTGQGFYGYTF